This T cell receptor beta chain was captured by sequencing in a study of blood T cell repertoires in COVID-19. Across the whole study: Some COVID-19 samples were acute and others convalescent; all came from the United States, Italy and Spain. Sample material is recorded as cDNA or gDNA derived from T cells, B-cell-depleted T cells, or PBMCs.

After removal of 2 bases from V and 3 bases from J, the junction contained 5 bases not matched to a gene. CDR3 length: 15 amino acids. CDR1 is MNHNS, CDR2 SASEGT, per germline. Original handling: From reference gene primer amplification, estimates of nucleated cell counts were derived. Sequenced by immunoSEQ multiplex PCR; TCRdb stores in-frame clones only, minus some. That table gives V, J and clone size, and the DNA gave D and trimming. This table holds roughly 90,000 clones, around 85% found once. Seattle enrolled patients during active infection and tracked them longitudinally. This chain links TRBV6-1 with TRBJ2-7; TRBD2 aligns across 9 bases. Sequenced: peripheral blood. The TCR originated in a woman at least 80 years old with COVID-19, enrolled during active disease. The CDR3 region has the DNA TGTGCCAGCAGTGAACGCGGGAGGGCCCTCTACGAGCAGTACTTC. Translated, it gives CASSERGRALYEQYF.